A single sample is the source of the 11 T cell receptor beta chains below, sequenced in a study of T cell changes during pregnancy in multiple sclerosis (dated by TCRdb to the late 2010s). The library was generated by the immunoSEQ multiplex PCR assay. Here the immuneACCESS table is served through TCRdb, limited to in-frame sequences with V and J called. Missing clones are a known gap in these copies; in checked studies unresolved V genes cover under half, and the rest lacks a known reason. This sample has tens of thousands of clones in its table, and approximately 94% of those were observed once. The ten largest clones take up about 1.7% of the sample. The source material was peripheral blood, sampled in the third trimester of pregnancy. The receptor set was obtained from a female donor with multiple sclerosis, enrolled in a pregnancy study.

This clone appeared once. The chain joins TRBV13 to TRBJ2-3, with D possibly being TRBD2 (6 bases). CDR1 is PRHDT and CDR2 is FYEKMQ in the germline V gene (reference sequence). CDR3 size: 14 residues. Trimming took 1 base from V and 7 from J, leaving 12 bases between them. CDR3 nucleotides: TGTGCCAGCAGCTTAGCGTGGAGGGGAAATACGCAGTATTTT. This gives the protein CASSLAWRGNTQYF.

J is TRBJ2-5 and V is TRBV29-1; D may be TRBD2 (5 bases). Looked up from germline, CDR1 is SQVTM and CDR2 is ANQGSEA. The length of the CDR3 is 13 residues. V was trimmed by 3 bases and J by 1 base, leaving 9 bases between them. The CDR3 reads CSVDILAQETQYF. In DNA, the CDR3 is TGCAGCGTTGATATCCTAGCCCAAGAGACCCAGTACTTC.

The chain has TRBV9 and TRBJ1-2; D is perhaps TRBD1 (6 bases). The germline V and J ends were trimmed by 0 bases and 3 bases, with 18 bases remaining between them. Germline CDR1 and CDR2: SGDLS and YYNGEE. The CDR3 sequence is 17 residues long. CDR3 sequence: CASSVEHLGGRHYGYTF. In DNA, the CDR3 is TGTGCCAGCAGCGTAGAACACCTCGGGGGGCGGCACTATGGCTACACCTTC.

The chain combines TRBV28 with TRBJ1-4; 7 bases line up with TRBD1. Looked up from germline, CDR1 is MDHEN and CDR2 is SYDVKM. The V gene end was trimmed by 6 bases and the J gene end by 4 bases; junction bases not matched to a gene: 5. The CDR3 spans 14 residues. This chain's CDR3 is CASRNRGYNEKLFF. The CDR3 DNA sequence: TGTGCCAGCAGGAACAGGGGATATAATGAAAAACTGTTTTTT. Using reference TRBV28 and TRBJ1-4 for the parts outside the CDR3, the full variable domain is DVKVTQSSRYLVKRTGEKVFLECVQDMDHENMFWYRQDPGLGLRLIYFSYDVKMKEKGDIPEGYSVSREKKERFSLILESASTNQTSMYLCASRNRGYNEKLFFGSGTQLSVL.

This chain connects TRBV12-5 to TRBJ2-2, with 11 bases lining up with TRBD2. The germline gives CDR1 LGHNT, CDR2 FRNRAP. Losses at the gene ends were 3 bases for V and 0 bases for J; bases not matched to a gene: 0. CDR3 size: 16 residues. The CDR3 is CASGFSGGANTGELFF. The CDR3 DNA sequence: TGTGCTAGTGGTTTTAGCGGGGGGGCGAACACCGGGGAGCTGTTTTTT.

The J gene is TRBJ1-2, the V gene TRBV19; 10 bases align to TRBD1. The length of the CDR3 is 14 residues. The V gene's germline CDR1 is LNHDA and CDR2 SQIVND (reference sequence). V shed 2 bases, J shed 6 bases, and the junction held 3 bases outside the gene matches. The CDR3 DNA reads TGTGCCAGTAGTATATTCGGACAGGGGGATGGCTACACCTTC. This gives the protein CASSIFGQGDGYTF.

In this sample, this clone turned up once. The chain couples TRBV7-3 to TRBJ1-2; 10 bases line up with TRBD1. Germline V CDR1 and CDR2: SGHTA, FQGTGA. The V segment lost 5 bases and the J segment 10 bases; nucleotides outside the gene matches: 13. The CDR3 runs 15 residues. The CDR3: CASSAGGTGDSAYTF. The CDR3 DNA is TGTGCCAGCAGCGCAGGGGGGACAGGGGACTCGGCCTACACCTTC. The full variable domain, with the rest looked up from reference TRBV7-3 and TRBJ1-2, is GAGVSQTPSNKVTEKGKYVELRCDPISGHTALYWYRQSLGQGPEFLIYFQGTGAADDSGLPNDRFFAVRPEGSVSTLKIQRTERGDSAVYLCASSAGGTGDSAYTFGSGTRLTVV.

The chain combines TRBV18 with TRBJ1-4; 10 bases are a match to TRBD1. V shed 0 bases and J 8 bases; nucleotides not matched to a gene: 6. The CDR3 loop spans 16 amino acids. Germline lookup yields CDR1 KGHSH and CDR2 LQKENI. CDR3 protein: CASSPPGQGSEEKLFF. Written as DNA, the CDR3 is TGTGCCAGCTCACCACCGGGACAGGGGAGTGAGGAAAAACTGTTTTTT. Supplemented by reference TRBV18 and TRBJ1-4, the full variable domain reads NAGVMQNPRHLVRRRGQEARLRCSPMKGHSHVYWYRQLPEEGLKFMVYLQKENIIDESGMPKERFSAEFPKEGPSILRIQQVVRGDSAAYFCASSPPGQGSEEKLFFGSGTQLSVL.

CDR3 in amino acids: CASSVEASYNEQFF. The CDR3 nucleotides are TGTGCCAGCAGCGTAGAGGCTAGCTACAATGAGCAGTTCTTC. This chain uses TRBV9 with TRBJ2-1; D uncertain. V was cut by 0 bases and J by 3 bases, with 7 bases left in between. The CDR3 length is 14 residues. From germline, CDR1 is SGDLS and CDR2 YYNGEE. The whole variable domain, remainder taken from reference TRBV9 and TRBJ2-1, is DSGVTQTPKHLITATGQRVTLRCSPRSGDLSVYWYQQSLDQGLQFLIQYYNGEERAKGNILERFSAQQFPDLHSELNLSSLELGDSALYFCASSVEASYNEQFFGPGTRLTVL.

CDR3 sequence reads: CASRFIQGGEETQYF. DNA of the CDR3: TGTGCCAGCAGGTTCATACAGGGGGGGGAAGAGACCCAGTACTTC. J is TRBJ2-5 and V is TRBV27; perhaps TRBD1 as D (8 bases). Germline V lookup: CDR1 MNHEY, CDR2 SMNVEV (reference sequence). The CDR3 is 15 residues long. Trimming stripped 6 bases from V and 3 bases from J, with 17 bases between.

The rearrangement joins TRBV5-4 to TRBJ2-3; 7 nucleotides line up with TRBD1. V lost 0 bases, J lost 6 bases, and 7 bases stayed unmatched. The CDR3 is made up of 15 amino acids. From germline, CDR1 is SGHNT and CDR2 YYREEE (reference sequence). CDR3 DNA: TGTGCCAGCAGCTTGGTGGCAGGGGGTCTGGATACGCAGTATTTT. This encodes CASSLVAGGLDTQYF.